This T cell receptor beta chain is drawn from a study of cytomegalovirus exposure and HLA in healthy donors. Overall study: Membership in the Caucasian-associated ancestry cluster was found for 81% of fewer than 450 genotyped donors.

Regarding this clone: The antigen is undetermined.

Study outcomes and limitations: Based on reports, TCR beta sequences accurately predicted HLA-A and HLA-B alleles for most subjects.

From germline, CDR1 is MNHNS and CDR2 SASEGT. The length of the CDR3 is 15 residues. J gave up 3 bases and V 6 bases, and 9 bases lay outside the gene matches. Researchers ran the PCR with 60 Vbeta and 13 Jbeta primers. The repertoire was sequenced with immunoSEQ multiplex PCR; TCRdb's copy has only in-frame clones and lacks some. The table shows about 160,000 clones, with almost 80% occurring only once. This clonotype was sampled from a woman aged 50 to 65 in good health and CMV-seropositive. Sequences were obtained from PBMCs. This rearrangement joins TRBV6-1 to TRBJ2-7; 9 nucleotides match TRBD2. The CDR3 protein is CASRVAGAVVYEQYF. The DNA for the CDR3 is TGTGCCAGCAGGGTAGCGGGAGCGGTTGTCTACGAGCAGTACTTC.